This T cell receptor beta chain was recorded in a study of blood T cell repertoires in COVID-19. Trimming removed 9 bases from V and 1 base from J; junction bases left unmatched: 7. Germline values: CDR1 SNHLY, CDR2 FYNNEI. The CDR3 is 14 residues long. Only in-frame clones appear in the TCRdb table, and some are missing; sequencing was by immunoSEQ multiplex PCR. There are roughly 63,000 clones in the sample; about 88% occur only once, and about 8.1% lies in the top ten. The specimen sequenced was peripheral blood. This TCR came from a man aged 45-65 years with active COVID-19. The V call is TRBV2, the J call TRBJ2-7; 9 nucleotides line up with TRBD1. CDR3 loop: CASITGGTSYEQYF. For the CDR3, the DNA is TGTGCCAGTATAACAGGGGGCACATCCTACGAGCAGTACTTC.